This T cell receptor (beta chain) stems from a study of STAT5B mutations in CD4+ large granular lymphocyte leukemia (dated by TCRdb to between 2022 and 2023). For context, the study as a whole: Among the healthy controls, the CDR3 'QG' motif was associated with a particular HLA allele. Flow cytometry on FACSCanto II or FACSVerse confirmed that purified fractions exceeded 95% purity among lymphocytes. The study compared the TCRbeta repertoires of patients with CD4+ T-cell large granular lymphocyte leukemia against the TCRbeta repertoires of healthy blood donors. What the study reported, not specific to this receptor: The main leukemic clonotypes were found to be private to each patient, although around 24% of the main leukemic clonotypes were detected at low frequency in the non-leukemic repertoires of other patients. Data were not HLA-matched; higher clonality in CD4+ versus CD8+ T-LGLL could reflect the relatively small sample size. CD4-sorted patient repertoires appeared more clonal than healthy CD4+ repertoires, and this difference persisted after removing the putative leukemic clones.

The immunoSEQ assay at survey resolution was used to sequence TCRbeta rearrangements from genomic DNA. Per the original workflow: In the TCR sequencing data, the lowest productive clonotype frequency that could be detected was 2.59 x 10-5. Analyses included only productive TCRbeta rearrangements, meaning complete and in-frame sequences. Simpson clonality, calculated in the immunoSEQ Analyzer version 3.0, was used as the measure of sample clonality. Based on frequency, clones were grouped as very rare, small, medium, large (1-20%) or hyperexpanded (>20%). Generation probabilities were estimated with OLGA 1.2.3, V-gene circos plots were generated with VDJtools, specificities were searched for in VDJdb, and CDR3 motifs were identified with GLIPH. This is the immuneACCESS table as TCRdb keeps it, with only in-frame sequences that have V and J called. A part of the clones is gone; compared with another copy, unresolved V genes explain less than half, and the rest is unexplained. Clone size and V and J calls were adopted from that table, with D and trimming inferred from the DNA. The sample includes 30,000 to 40,000 clones, with approximately 88% observed a single time. Approximately 0.97% of the sample is held by the ten biggest clonotypes.

Buffy coats from around 37 blood donors, supplied by the Finnish Red Cross blood service, were used as healthy controls. All TCR-sequenced material derived from peripheral blood: patient blood samples and healthy donor buffy coats. Peripheral blood mononuclear cells were isolated by Ficoll-Hypaque gradient centrifugation. CD4+ cells were purified magnetically from the buffy coats of healthy controls. Genomic DNA was extracted using the Gentra Puregene Cell and Tissue kit, and a Qubit 2.0 fluorometer was used to quantify it. To note about this clone: Its antigen has not been determined. Nothing much larger sits one base from this clone, and base qualities are not available.

The receptor was isolated from a human donor in good health. Sequencing was done on a sample of CD4+ T cells from blood buffy coats.

The DNA reads as follows: TGTGCCAGCAGCCAGAAAAACAGGAGGAACACTGAAGCTTTCTTT. This encodes CASSQKNRRNTEAFF. Recombination linked TRBV11-2 to TRBJ1-1; the D gene is perhaps TRBD1, on 5 matching bases. The germline V gene provides CDR1 SGHAT and CDR2 FQNNGV. The CDR3 measures 15 amino acids from cysteine to phenylalanine. Just the 45-base CDR3 DNA is kept, in frame starting at base 1. The trim is 5 bases for V and 1 base for J, with a gap of 14 bases between the germline ends.